A selection of T cell receptor beta chains follows, all from one sample in a study of neoadjuvant nivolumab and ipilimumab in lung cancer. Here immunoSEQ multiplex PCR was the method, and the copy in TCRdb shows in-frame clones only, minus some. This table has around 20,000 clones, around 76% appearing once. Here the sequenced sample was tumor tissue, taken after neoadjuvant nivolumab, alone or with ipilimumab, at or shortly before surgery. The receptors shown here come from an adult with non-small cell lung cancer. CDR3s include the opening cysteine and the closing phenylalanine or tryptophan. A D gene is named only where the DNA matches it firmly. Only some rows state a clone size, as once, few, many or a class for expanded clones.

CASGPGTEGEKLFF,TGTGCTAGTGGTCCGGGGACAGAGGGTGAAAAACTGTTTTTT,few,TRBD1,TRBJ1-4,TRBV12-5
CASSLMQGNTEAFF,TGTGCCAGCAGCTTGATGCAGGGGAACACTGAAGCTTTCTTT,.,.,TRBJ1-1,TRBV5-8
CAIFLGGSGEQYF,TGTGCCATCTTCCTGGGGGGTTCGGGGGAGCAGTACTTC,few,.,TRBJ2-7,TRBV6-1
CASSARGATYNEQFF,TGTGCCAGCAGCGCAAGGGGGGCTACCTACAATGAGCAGTTCTTC,.,.,TRBJ2-1,TRBV7-2
CAWSLYQGGYTF,TGTGCCTGGAGTCTTTATCAAGGAGGCTACACCTTC,.,.,TRBJ1-2,TRBV30
CASSTREHNEQFF,TGTGCCAGCAGTACCCGGGAACACAATGAGCAGTTCTTC,.,.,TRBJ2-1,TRBV6-5
CAWSLGTSDYNEQFF,TGTGCCTGGAGTCTCGGGACTAGCGACTACAATGAGCAGTTCTTC,.,TRBD2,TRBJ2-1,TRBV30
CASSLDSPTVGLYF,TGTGCCAGCAGCTTAGACTCTCCCACGGTGGGCTTGTACTTC,.,.,TRBJ2-7,TRBV11-2
CASSDGGGYGYTF,TGCGCCAGCAGTGACGGGGGAGGCTATGGCTACACCTTC,.,.,TRBJ1-2,TRBV10-1
CATSRDPPTPLQGHTNEKLFF,TGTGCCACCAGCAGAGACCCCCCCACCCCACTTCAGGGGCACACTAATGAAAAACTGTTTTTT,.,.,TRBJ1-4,TRBV15
CASSPYERRDNEQFF,TGTGCCAGCAGCCCCTATGAGCGGAGGGACAATGAGCAGTTCTTC,.,.,TRBJ2-1,TRBV7-9
CASSSGQGLSSYNEQFF,TGTGCCAGCAGTTCCGGACAGGGCTTGAGCTCCTACAATGAGCAGTTCTTC,.,TRBD1,TRBJ2-1,TRBV28
CASTNLDSSYGYTF,TGTGCCAGCACAAACCTCGACAGTTCCTATGGCTACACCTTC,.,.,TRBJ1-2,TRBV18
CASSQGSYEQYF,TGTGCCAGCAGCCAAGGCTCCTACGAGCAGTACTTC,.,.,TRBJ2-7,TRBV14
CASSPPRRSSYNEQFF,TGTGCCAGCTCACCACCGAGGCGAAGCTCCTACAATGAGCAGTTCTTC,.,.,TRBJ2-1,TRBV18
CASSLAAGDTQYF,TGTGCCAGCAGCTTAGCAGCAGGTGATACGCAGTATTTT,.,.,TRBJ2-3,TRBV7-2
CSVGQSSFNEQFF,TGCAGCGTGGGACAGTCTTCTTTCAATGAGCAGTTCTTC,once,TRBD1,TRBJ2-1,TRBV29-1
CASSGRTGGDGYTF,TGTGCCAGCAGCGGAAGGACAGGGGGGGATGGCTACACCTTC,.,TRBD1,TRBJ1-2,TRBV7-2
CASSPGENYGYTF,TGTGCCAGCTCACCGGGGGAGAACTATGGCTACACCTTC,.,.,TRBJ1-2,TRBV18
CASSFRTSGYEQYF,TGTGCCAGCAGCTTCAGGACTAGCGGCTACGAGCAGTACTTC,.,TRBD2,TRBJ2-7,TRBV7-9
CSVAGPVGQETQYF,TGCAGCGTAGCCGGACCCGTCGGCCAAGAGACCCAGTACTTC,medium-sized,.,TRBJ2-5,TRBV29-1
CASSGRQGGNTEAFF,TGTGCCAGCAGCGGCCGACAGGGGGGGAACACTGAAGCTTTCTTT,.,TRBD1,TRBJ1-1,TRBV9
CASSEKVGLGYEQYF,TGTGCCAGCAGTGAAAAGGTCGGGCTAGGCTACGAGCAGTACTTC,once,.,TRBJ2-7,TRBV2
CASSSPSGELFF,TGTGCCAGCAGCAGTCCCAGTGGGGAGCTGTTTTTT,once,.,TRBJ2-2,TRBV7-9
CASSPRIGRSSGYTF,TGTGCCAGCAGCCCCCGGATAGGGCGAAGTAGTGGCTACACCTTC,.,.,TRBJ1-2,TRBV7-2
CASSLVGSNTIYF,TGTGCCAGCAGCTTAGTAGGGTCTAACACCATATATTTT,once,.,TRBJ1-3,TRBV7-2